The 6 T cell receptor beta chains below all came from one sample that was sequenced in a study of blood T cell repertoires in COVID-19. TCRdb's table, derived via immunoSEQ multiplex PCR, lists solely in-frame clones and lacks some. The sample records approximately 200,000 clones, roughly 88% being singletons. Sequencing was done on a sample of PBMCs or T cells enriched from blood (not recorded which). These receptors came from a woman aged 25-40 years who had recovered from COVID-19.

This clone was seen just once. This chain joins TRBV9 and TRBJ2-2; D uncertain. Germline values: CDR1 SGDLS, CDR2 YYNGEE. V was pared by 3 bases and J by 0 bases, with 9 bases between. The CDR3 is 15 residues long. The CDR3 bases are TGTGCCAGCAGCGACGACAACGCGAACACCGGGGAGCTGTTTTTT. This translates into CASSDDNANTGELFF.

The V gene is TRBV30, the J gene TRBJ1-1; possibly TRBD1 for D (5 bases). The germline V gene has CDR1 GTSNPN and CDR2 SVGIG (reference sequence). The germline V and J ends were trimmed by 8 bases and 8 bases, with 15 bases remaining between them. This CDR3 is built from 11 residues. CDR3 bases: TGTGCCCAAAACCAGGGAGGCGAAGCTTTCTTT. Protein: CAQNQGGEAFF.

The chain carries TRBV21-1 and TRBJ2-7; no DNA check was done on the table's D call, TRBD1. TRBV21-1 is labeled a pseudogene. The CDR3 is 14 residues long. The CDR3 sequence: CASNDRKGFYEQYF. CDR3 nucleotide sequence: TGTGCCAGCAACGACAGGAAGGGCTTCTACGAGCAGTACTTC.

This chain links TRBV2 with TRBJ1-2; 7 bases are a match to TRBD1. The CDR3 consists of 15 residues. The V and J ends lost 6 bases and 2 bases, in that order; junction bases with no gene match: 9. The germline V gene has CDR1 SNHLY and CDR2 FYNNEI. The chain's CDR3 is CASSKRQGTNYGYTF. As DNA, the CDR3 is TGTGCCAGCAGCAAACGACAGGGCACGAACTATGGCTACACCTTC.

The rearrangement links TRBV15 to TRBJ2-1; maybe TRBD2 (6 bases). The CDR3 runs to 15 residues. The germline V and J ends were trimmed by 1 base and 2 bases, with 9 bases remaining between them. Germline V CDR1 and CDR2: LNHNV, YYDKDF (reference sequence). CDR3 nucleotide sequence: TGTGCCACCAGCAGAGGAAGGGAGGCCTACAATGAGCAGTTCTTC. It translates to CATSRGREAYNEQFF.

The CDR3 protein is CASSFRWEGHNEQFF. Here the CDR3 DNA reads TGTGCCAGCAGTTTTCGGTGGGAGGGCCACAATGAGCAGTTCTTC. This chain uses TRBV28 with TRBJ2-1; the match to TRBD2 covers 7 bases. V was pared by 3 bases and J by 5 bases, with 7 bases of the junction left unmatched. From germline, CDR1 is MDHEN and CDR2 SYDVKM. This CDR3 is 15 amino acids long.